The 14 T cell receptor beta chains reported below all come from one sample, sequenced in a study of T cell clonality in common variable immunodeficiency. Libraries were prepared by immunoSEQ multiplex PCR; TCRdb keeps only in-frame clonotypes and omits some of them. Listed for the sample are about 52,000 clones, none seen a single time. The sequencing input was peripheral blood mononuclear cells. Source of these receptors: a person aged 18 to 75 in good health.

Ten or more counts support this clone. The read halts 3 residues ahead of the CDR3 end, with the missing end drawn from the germline J gene. This rearrangement joins TRBV20-1 to TRBJ2-2; maybe TRBD2 (5 bases). This CDR3 is built from 16 residues. V was shortened by 0 bases and J by 4 bases, with 15 bases between the two germline ends. CDR1 and CDR2 (germline): DFQATT, SNEGSKA (reference sequence). CDR3 DNA, as far as it was read: TGCAGTGCTAGAGAGGGCCTAGCCGCCGCCACCGGGGAG. This encodes CSAREGLAAATGE. The full CDR3 protein reads CSAREGLAAATGELFF.

In its sample, this clone was seen many times. The CDR3 goes on 3 residues after the read ends, and that part is filled in from the germline J gene. V is TRBV18 and J is TRBJ2-1; 10 bases align to TRBD1. Germline V lookup: CDR1 KGHSH, CDR2 LQKENI. The length of the CDR3 is 15 residues. V was clipped by 1 base and J by 9 bases; unmatched bases: 6. CDR3 protein: CASSPRTGGTAEQFF. CDR3 bases read: TGTGCCAGCTCACCACGGACAGGGGGGACCGCTGAG.

This clone has a count of ten or more. Coverage ceases 3 residues before the CDR3 finishes, and the germline J gene fills in the end. The chain joins TRBV20-1 to TRBJ2-7; 10 bases fit TRBD2. V shed 2 bases and J 6 bases; nucleotides not matched to a gene: 7. The CDR3 contains 14 residues. Germline V gene sequence: CDR1 DFQATT, CDR2 SNEGSKA (reference sequence). The DNA read from the CDR3 is TGCAGTGCTAGACCCCTAGCGGGGGATACCGAG. This translates into CSARPLAGDTE. The CDR3 in full is CSARPLAGDTEQYF.

Only a few counts were recorded for this clone. The read falls 3 residues short of the CDR3 end, and the missing part is taken from the germline J gene. This chain links TRBV6-2 or TRBV6-3 with TRBJ2-3; tentative D call: TRBD1 (6 bases). Per the germline V gene, CDR1 is MNHEY and CDR2 is SVGEGT. The CDR3 covers 14 residues. CDR3 bases read: TGTGCCAGCAGTTGGCTACAGGGACAAGAGACG. Translation gives CASSWLQGQET. The whole CDR3 protein reads CASSWLQGQETQYF.

This clone appeared many times. The read stops 3 residues short of the end of the CDR3; the missing end is completed from the germline J gene. The genes are TRBV5-1 and TRBJ2-2, with TRBD2 matching over 10 bases. Trimming took 0 bases from V and 1 from J; bases not matched to a gene: 6. Germline loops: CDR1 SGHRS, CDR2 YFSETQ. The CDR3 extends over 18 amino acids. The CDR3 sequence is CASSLGLAGVVNTGELFF. The CDR3 DNA, read in part, is TGCGCCAGCAGCTTGGGTCTAGCGGGAGTGGTGAACACCGGGGAG.

This clone was detected many times. The read terminates 3 residues ahead of where the CDR3 ends, so the germline J gene completes it. This chain links TRBV7-2 with TRBJ1-2; D uncertain. There are 12 residues in the CDR3. Germline loops: CDR1 SGHTA, CDR2 FQGNSA. CDR3 DNA, as far as it was read: TGTGCCAGCAGCTCCCAGACTGAGGGC. Amino acids: CASSSQTEG. In full, the CDR3 is CASSSQTEGYTF.

This clone was seen repeatedly, ten times or more. The read terminates 3 residues ahead of where the CDR3 ends, so the germline J gene completes it. The chain couples TRBV20-1 to TRBJ2-7, with 9 bases matching TRBD2. Unmatched junction bases numbered 7, after V lost 1 base and J lost 6 bases. The V gene's germline CDR1 is DFQATT and CDR2 SNEGSKA (reference sequence). The CDR3 is 14 amino acids. CDR3 DNA, as far as it was read: TGCAGTGCTAGAGCGGTAGCGGGAGAAGGCGAG. Translation gives CSARAVAGEGE. The full-length CDR3 reads as CSARAVAGEGEQYF.

This clone has only a few counts. The read terminates 3 residues ahead of where the CDR3 ends, so the germline J gene completes it. The V call is TRBV7-8, the J call TRBJ1-1, with D possibly being TRBD1 (6 bases). Trimming took 2 bases from V and 1 from J, leaving 8 bases between them. The CDR3 has 14 residues. The germline gives CDR1 SGHVS, CDR2 FQNEAQ. The DNA read from the CDR3 is TGTGCCAGCAGCTTAAGGACAGAGAACACTGAA. It codes for CASSLRTENTE. The full CDR3 is CASSLRTENTEAFF.

This clone was seen at least ten times. The read halts 3 residues ahead of the CDR3 end, with the missing end drawn from the germline J gene. The chain combines TRBV11-3 with TRBJ2-1; TRBD2 matches 7 bases. Germline V gene data show CDR1 as SGHNT and CDR2 as YENEEA. After removal of 3 bases from V and 5 bases from J, the junction contained 4 bases not matched to a gene. This CDR3 comprises 14 residues. The CDR3 sequence is CASSFGGGNNEQFF. The CDR3 DNA, read in part, is TGTGCCAGCAGCTTCGGCGGGGGAAACAATGAG.

The covered CDR3 bases are TGTGCCAGCAGCTCGGACAGGGTGAACACTGAA. Its translation is CASSSDRVNTE. The complete CDR3 reads CASSSDRVNTEAFF. V usage is TRBV7-2 and J usage is TRBJ1-1; 8 nucleotides agree with TRBD1. The read stops 3 residues short of the end of the CDR3; the missing end is completed from the germline J gene. The V gene's germline CDR1 is SGHTA and CDR2 FQGNSA. V lost 4 bases to trimming and J lost 0 bases; unmatched junction nucleotides: 1. The CDR3 is 14 residues long.

Concerning this clone: The read halts 3 residues ahead of the CDR3 end, with the missing end drawn from the germline J gene. The chain links TRBV7-2 to TRBJ1-1, with 7 positions matching TRBD1. The ends lost 5 bases at V and 4 bases at J; junction bases unmatched: 4. Looked up from germline, CDR1 is SGHTA and CDR2 is FQGNSA. The CDR3 spans 13 residues. Here the CDR3 reads CASSTGVFTEAFF. The DNA read from the CDR3 is TGTGCCAGCAGCACAGGGGTGTTCACTGAA. The full variable domain, in which reference TRBV7-2 and TRBJ1-1 provide the parts outside the CDR3, is GAGVSQSPSNKVTEKGKDVELRCDPISGHTALYWYRQSLGQGLEFLIYFQGNSAPDKSGLPSDRFSAERTGGSVSTLTIQRTQQEDSAVYLCASSTGVFTEAFFGQGTRLTVV.

Within the sample, this clone is medium-sized. A read error may account for a junction end that differs from germline. The DNA ends 3 residues before the CDR3 does, and the rest of the CDR3 is filled in from the germline J gene. This chain links TRBV4-2 with TRBJ1-2; 9 positions match TRBD1. CDR1 is LGHNA, CDR2 YNFKEQ, per germline. The length of the CDR3 is 14 residues. The sequenced CDR3 bases are TGCGCCAGCAGCCAAGTTGGGACAGGGTGGGGC. Amino acid sequence: CASSQVGTGWG. The entire CDR3 reads CASSQVGTGWGYTF.

This clone was seen repeatedly, ten times or more. The CDR3 extends 3 residues past the end of the read, so its final part is completed from the germline J gene. The rearrangement links TRBV20-1 to TRBJ1-4; D uncertain. The germline gives CDR1 DFQATT, CDR2 SNEGSKA (reference sequence). V shed 0 bases and J shed 4 bases, with 12 bases lying between them. The CDR3 is 15 residues long. Here the CDR3 reads CSARDYIQNNEKLFF. CDR3 DNA, as far as it was read: TGCAGTGCTAGAGATTACATTCAGAATAATGAAAAA.

This clone has more than one count but fewer than ten. The CDR3 end is not reached by the read, which stops 3 residues before it; the germline J gene fills it in. The chain links TRBV20-1 to TRBJ2-5, with 12 bases lining up with TRBD2. The CDR3 sequence is 15 residues long. V dropped 6 bases and J dropped 4; count of bases not matched to a gene: 9. In germline, CDR1 is DFQATT, CDR2 SNEGSKA (reference sequence). CDR3 bases read: TGCAGTGCCCCGACTAGCGGGAGTTCGGTAGAGACC. It encodes CSAPTSGSSVET. The entire CDR3 reads CSAPTSGSSVETQYF.